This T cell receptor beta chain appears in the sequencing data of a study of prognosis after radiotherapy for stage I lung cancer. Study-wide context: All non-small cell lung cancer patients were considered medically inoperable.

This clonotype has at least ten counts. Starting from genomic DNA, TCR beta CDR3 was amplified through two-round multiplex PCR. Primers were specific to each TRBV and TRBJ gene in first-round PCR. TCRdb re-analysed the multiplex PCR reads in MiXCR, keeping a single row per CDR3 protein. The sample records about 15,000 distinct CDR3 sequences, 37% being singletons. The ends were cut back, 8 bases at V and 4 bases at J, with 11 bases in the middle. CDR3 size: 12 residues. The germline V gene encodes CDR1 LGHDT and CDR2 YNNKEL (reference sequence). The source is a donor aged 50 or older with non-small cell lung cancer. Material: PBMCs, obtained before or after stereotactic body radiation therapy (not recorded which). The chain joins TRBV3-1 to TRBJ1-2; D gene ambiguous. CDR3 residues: CASPRVAYGYTF. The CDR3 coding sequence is TGTGCCAGCCCCCGGGTGGCCTATGGCTACACCTTC.